The sequence of this TCR beta chain was determined in a study of T cells in Graves' hyperthyroidism and ophthalmopathy. Study-wide context: Peripheral blood sampling occurred at initial diagnosis, before any treatment.

This clonotype appeared many times. Its antigen remains unknown. CDR3 length equals 14 residues. CDR1 and CDR2 (germline): WSHSY, SAAADI. V lost 9 bases to trimming and J lost 0 bases, with 13 bases between them. Study-wide findings and caveats: Model predictions of ophthalmopathy came a median around 6.5 months before onset.

Authors of the study amplified TCR beta CDR3 regions from RNA transcripts. The study used the HTBI primer set for a first-round RT-PCR of the TCR CDR3. One entry per CDR3 protein results from TCRdb running MiXCR on the multiplex PCR reads. The sample shows more than 450,000 distinct CDR3 sequences, less than 20% of them seen only once. Researchers barred patients who had uncontrolled infection, other autoimmune disease, pregnancy or lactation. Sequenced sample: blood. This sequence originates from a man in his forties with Graves' ophthalmopathy. V and J are TRBV10-2 and TRBJ2-3, with D possibly TRBD1 on 6 matching bases. The CDR3 here is CASSRQDSTDTQYF. The CDR3 bases are TGCGCCAGTTCCAGACAGGATAGCACAGATACGCAGTATTTT.